This T cell receptor (beta chain) was identified in a study of cytomegalovirus exposure and HLA in healthy donors. A word on this clone: What it recognizes is unknown.

Trimming cost V 3 bases and J 4 bases; bases outside gene matches: 8. The germline gives CDR1 MGHRA, CDR2 YSYEKL. The CDR3 length is 17 residues. General observations from the study: Later analysis demonstrated an association between a missense DCLRE1C variant and TCR beta V- and J-gene trimming. A later analysis reported that several of the most significant clusters appeared to be linked to common viral pathogens, among them Epstein-Barr virus.

The PCR was carried out with 60 Vbeta primers and 13 Jbeta primers. TCRdb's table, derived via immunoSEQ multiplex PCR, lists solely in-frame clones and lacks some. The profile shows under 250,000 clones, about 72% of them singletons. The TCR sequence derives from a male donor in good health and CMV-seronegative. The sequencing sample was made of PBMCs. The chain joins TRBV4-1 to TRBJ2-2; TRBD2 matches at 10 bases. CDR3: CASSHVLAGIGTGELFF. CDR3 DNA: TGCGCCAGCAGCCATGTACTAGCGGGAATAGGCACCGGGGAGCTGTTTTTT.